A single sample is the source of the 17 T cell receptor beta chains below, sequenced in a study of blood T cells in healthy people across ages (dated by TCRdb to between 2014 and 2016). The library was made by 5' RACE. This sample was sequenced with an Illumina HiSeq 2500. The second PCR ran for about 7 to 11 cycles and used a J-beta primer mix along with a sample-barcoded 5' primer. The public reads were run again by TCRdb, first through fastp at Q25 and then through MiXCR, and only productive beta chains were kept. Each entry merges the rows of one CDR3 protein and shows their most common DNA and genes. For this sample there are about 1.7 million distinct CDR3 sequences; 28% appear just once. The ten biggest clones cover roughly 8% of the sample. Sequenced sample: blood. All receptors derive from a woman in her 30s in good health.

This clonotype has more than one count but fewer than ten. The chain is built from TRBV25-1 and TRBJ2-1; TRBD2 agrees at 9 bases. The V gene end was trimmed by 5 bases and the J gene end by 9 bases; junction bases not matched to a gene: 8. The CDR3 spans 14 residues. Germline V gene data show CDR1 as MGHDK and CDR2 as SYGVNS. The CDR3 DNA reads TGTGCCAGCAGTAAGCGGGGGGCCCGCGGTGAGCAGTTCTTC. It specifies CASSKRGARGEQFF. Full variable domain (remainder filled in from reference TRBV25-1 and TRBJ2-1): EADIYQTPRYLVIGTGKKITLECSQTMGHDKMYWYQQDPGMELHLIHYSYGVNSTEKGDLSSESTVSRIRTEHFPLTLESARPSHTSQYLCASSKRGARGEQFFGPGTRLTVL.

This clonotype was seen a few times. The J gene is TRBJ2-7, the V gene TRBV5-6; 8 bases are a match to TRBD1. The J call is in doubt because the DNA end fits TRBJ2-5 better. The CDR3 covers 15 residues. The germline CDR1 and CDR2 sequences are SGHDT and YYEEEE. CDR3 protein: CASGQGVRGEETQYF. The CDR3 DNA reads TGTGCCAGCGGACAGGGAGTCCGCGGAGAAGAGACCCAGTACTTC.

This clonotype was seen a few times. The CDR3 reads CASSQELRGTYEQYF. The CDR3 DNA is TGTGCCAGCAGCCAAGAATTGAGGGGGACCTACGAGCAGTACTTC. V and J are TRBV14 and TRBJ2-7; D is perhaps TRBD1 (6 bases). Germline V gene lookup returns CDR1 SGHDN and CDR2 FVKESK. The CDR3 loop spans 15 amino acids. Trimming stripped 0 bases from V and 2 bases from J, with 11 bases between.

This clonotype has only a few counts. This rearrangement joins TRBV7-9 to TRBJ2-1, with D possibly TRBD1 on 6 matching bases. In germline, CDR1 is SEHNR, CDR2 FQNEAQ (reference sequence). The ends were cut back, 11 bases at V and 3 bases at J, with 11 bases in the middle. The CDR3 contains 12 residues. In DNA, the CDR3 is TGTGCCCTCAAAGGGGGCTACAATGAGCAGTTCTTC. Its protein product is CALKGGYNEQFF.

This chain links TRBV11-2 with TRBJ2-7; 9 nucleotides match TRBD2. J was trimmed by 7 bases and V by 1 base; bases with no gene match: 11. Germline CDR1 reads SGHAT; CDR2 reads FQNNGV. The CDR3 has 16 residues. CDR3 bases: TGTGCCAGCAGCTTAGGTTCTAGCGGGGAGTACAATGAGCAGTACTTC. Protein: CASSLGSSGEYNEQYF. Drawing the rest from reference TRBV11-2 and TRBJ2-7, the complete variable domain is EAGVAQSPRYKIIEKRQSVAFWCNPISGHATLYWYQQILGQGPKLLIQFQNNGVVDDSQLPKDRFSAERLKGVDSTLKIQPAKLEDSAVYLCASSLGSSGEYNEQYFGPGTRLTVT.

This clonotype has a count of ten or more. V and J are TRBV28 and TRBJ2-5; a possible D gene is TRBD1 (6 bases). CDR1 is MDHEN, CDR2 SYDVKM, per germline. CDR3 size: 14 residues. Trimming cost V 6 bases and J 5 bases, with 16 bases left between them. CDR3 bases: TGTGCCAGCAGGCCGGGACACGGAGTTGAGACCCAGTACTTC. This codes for CASRPGHGVETQYF.

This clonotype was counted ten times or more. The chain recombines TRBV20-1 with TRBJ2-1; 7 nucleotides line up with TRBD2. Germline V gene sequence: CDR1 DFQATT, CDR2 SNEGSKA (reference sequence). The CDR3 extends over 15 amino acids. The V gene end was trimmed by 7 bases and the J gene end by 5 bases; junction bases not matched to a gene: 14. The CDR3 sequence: CSVPASGTTNNEQFF. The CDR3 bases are TGCAGTGTCCCCGCCTCCGGGACTACTAACAATGAGCAGTTCTTC.

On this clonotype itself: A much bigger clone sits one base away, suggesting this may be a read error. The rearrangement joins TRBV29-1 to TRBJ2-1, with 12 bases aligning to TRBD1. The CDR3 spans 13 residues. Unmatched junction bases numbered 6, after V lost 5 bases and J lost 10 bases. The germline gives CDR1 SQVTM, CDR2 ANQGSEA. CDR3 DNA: TGCAGCGTTCCGGGACAGGGGGCCTACGAGCAGTTCTTC. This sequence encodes CSVPGQGAYEQFF.

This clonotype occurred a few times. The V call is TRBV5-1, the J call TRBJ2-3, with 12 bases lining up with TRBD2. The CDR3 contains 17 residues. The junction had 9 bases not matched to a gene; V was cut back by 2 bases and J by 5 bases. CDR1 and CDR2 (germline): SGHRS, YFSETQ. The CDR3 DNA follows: TGCGCCAGCAGCTTACCGGGACTAGCGGGTTTCGAAGATACGCAGTATTTT. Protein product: CASSLPGLAGFEDTQYF. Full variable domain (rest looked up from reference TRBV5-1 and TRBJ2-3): KAGVTQTPRYLIKTRGQQVTLSCSPISGHRSVSWYQQTPGQGLQFLFEYFSETQRNKGNFPGRFSGRQFSNSRSEMNVSTLELGDSALYLCASSLPGLAGFEDTQYFGPGTRLTVL.

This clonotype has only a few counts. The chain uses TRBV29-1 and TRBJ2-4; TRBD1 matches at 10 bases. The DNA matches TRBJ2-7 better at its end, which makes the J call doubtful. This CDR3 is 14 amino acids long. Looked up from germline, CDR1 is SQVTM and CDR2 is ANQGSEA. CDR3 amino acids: CSVLDPGQGYEQYF. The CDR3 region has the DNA TGCAGCGTACTTGACCCGGGACAGGGGTACGAGCAGTACTTC.

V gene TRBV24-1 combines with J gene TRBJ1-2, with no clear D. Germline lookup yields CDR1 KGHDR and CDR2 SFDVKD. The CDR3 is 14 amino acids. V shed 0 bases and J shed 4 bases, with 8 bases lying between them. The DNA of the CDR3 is TGTGCCACCAGTGATTTGCACGCAGCCTATGGCTACACCTTC. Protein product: CATSDLHAAYGYTF.

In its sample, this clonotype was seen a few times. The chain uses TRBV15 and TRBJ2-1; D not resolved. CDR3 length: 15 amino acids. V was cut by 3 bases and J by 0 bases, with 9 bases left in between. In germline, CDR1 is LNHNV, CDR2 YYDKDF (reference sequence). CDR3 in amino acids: CATSRTQPSYNEQFF. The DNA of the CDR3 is TGTGCCACCAGCAGGACACAACCCTCCTACAATGAGCAGTTCTTC.

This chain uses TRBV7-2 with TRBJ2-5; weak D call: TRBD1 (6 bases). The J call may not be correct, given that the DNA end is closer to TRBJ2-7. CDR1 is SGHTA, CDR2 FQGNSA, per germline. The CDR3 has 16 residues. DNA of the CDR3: TGTGCCAACAGTCCAGGGCGGCAGGGGCCCCCCTACGAGCAGTACTTC. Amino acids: CANSPGRQGPPYEQYF.

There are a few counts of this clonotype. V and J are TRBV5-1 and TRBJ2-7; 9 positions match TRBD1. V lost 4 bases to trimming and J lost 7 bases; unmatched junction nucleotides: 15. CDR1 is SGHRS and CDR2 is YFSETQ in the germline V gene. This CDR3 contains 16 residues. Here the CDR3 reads CASSRGTGTLYGEQYF. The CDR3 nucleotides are TGCGCCAGCAGCCGGGGGACAGGGACCCTCTACGGAGAGCAGTACTTC. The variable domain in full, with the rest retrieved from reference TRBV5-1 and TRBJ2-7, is KAGVTQTPRYLIKTRGQQVTLSCSPISGHRSVSWYQQTPGQGLQFLFEYFSETQRNKGNFPGRFSGRQFSNSRSEMNVSTLELGDSALYLCASSRGTGTLYGEQYFGPGTRLTVT.

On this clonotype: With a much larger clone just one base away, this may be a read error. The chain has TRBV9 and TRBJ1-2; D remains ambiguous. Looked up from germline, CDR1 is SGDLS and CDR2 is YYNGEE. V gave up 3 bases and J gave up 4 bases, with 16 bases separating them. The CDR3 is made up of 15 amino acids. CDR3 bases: TGTGCCAGCAGCGCAGACGGGAGCTCAACCTATGGCTACACCTTC. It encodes CASSADGSSTYGYTF.

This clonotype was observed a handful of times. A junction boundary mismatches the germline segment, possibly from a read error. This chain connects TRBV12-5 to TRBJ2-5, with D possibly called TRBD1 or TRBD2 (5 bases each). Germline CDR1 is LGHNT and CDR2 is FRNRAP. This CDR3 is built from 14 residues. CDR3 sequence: CTSGLVQAGETQYF. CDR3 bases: TGTACTAGTGGTTTGGTACAGGCCGGGGAGACCCAGTACTTC. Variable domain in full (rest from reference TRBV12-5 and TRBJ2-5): DARVTQTPRHKVTEMGQEVTMRCQPILGHNTVFWYRQTMMQGLELLAYFRNRAPLDDSGMPKDRFSAEMPDATLATLKIQPSEPRDSAVYFCTSGLVQAGETQYFGPGTRLLVL.

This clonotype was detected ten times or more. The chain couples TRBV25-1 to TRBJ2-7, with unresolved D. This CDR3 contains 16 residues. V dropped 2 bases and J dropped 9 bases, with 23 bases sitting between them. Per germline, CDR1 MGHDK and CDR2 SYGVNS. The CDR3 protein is CASSEGSAVASTSQYF. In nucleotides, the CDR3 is TGTGCCAGCAGTGAAGGGTCAGCAGTCGCATCCACCTCGCAGTACTTC.